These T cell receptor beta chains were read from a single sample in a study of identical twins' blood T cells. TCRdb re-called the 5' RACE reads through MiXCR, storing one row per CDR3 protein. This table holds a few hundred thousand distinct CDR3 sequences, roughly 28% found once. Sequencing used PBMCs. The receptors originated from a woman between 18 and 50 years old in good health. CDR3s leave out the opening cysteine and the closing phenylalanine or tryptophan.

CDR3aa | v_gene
ASSLGGLVMGTEAF | TRBV5-1
ASSYFRGGSSQPQH | TRBV6-6
ASGLLVYNEQF | TRBV12-5
ASSTDRGSTEAF | TRBV7-9
ASSFGLAEYYEQY | TRBV5-1
ASSFGSHEGYT | TRBV27
ASSSGQGWNTEAF | TRBV5-1
ASSGNSGTVTMNTEAF | TRBV9
ASSYDGPGAVYGYT | TRBV6-5
ASSQEGRREAF | TRBV4-1
SVLGVNDHEQL | TRBV29-1
ASSVGLAGIHEQF | TRBV7-7
ASRRGGTGTEAF | TRBV12-3/TRBV12-4
ASGLNQGVGYT | TRBV12-5
ASSTDRANYGYT | TRBV11-2
ASGLVRQVMNTEAF | TRBV12-5
ASSYSTGAF | TRBV3-1
ASGGTGGIYGYT | TRBV6-1
ASSQPSKEAKNIQY | TRBV3-1
ASSLNFDSPLH | TRBV7-3
ASSNQLAGSTDTQY | TRBV7-9
ASSQGGGRMNTEAF | TRBV11-2
SARVPGMSTEAF | TRBV20-1
ASSAGTAGNTIY | TRBV9
SVNPDRSEAF | TRBV29-1
ASTPGNTYNEQF | TRBV9
ASSGLAPNEQY | TRBV5-1
ASSIEAGYSGNTIY | TRBV11-2
ASSVESSYNSPLH | TRBV2
ASSLAGQYEQF | TRBV7-7
ASSLAFYEQF | TRBV5-1
ASSPARPHTQY | TRBV6-5
ASSYFDLGGGSDTQY | TRBV6-6
ASSLGWKSWENYGYT | TRBV5-6
ASSLAGYRVNYGYT | TRBV7-2
SASRGQMWSEQF | TRBV20-1
ASTKGGQPTGELF | TRBV9
ASSWGTESNYGYT | TRBV6-5
SRISGVTDTQY | TRBV20-1
SVATSGSLKY | TRBV29-1
SARDSIEAF | TRBV20-1
ASKQSLANEKLF | TRBV6-6
ASSLGTESLAGHTDTQY | TRBV14
ASSPASGISGYT | TRBV18
ASSYAASYNEQF | TRBV7-6
ARGYNSPLH | TRBV19
SSSLTLAEAF | TRBV7-9
ASSLEGRLTNEKLF | TRBV12-3/TRBV12-4
ASRLLDRAHGYT | TRBV5-1
AWSVSGRTEAL | TRBV30
SSSLAAGNTIY | TRBV12-3/TRBV12-4
ASSHRGGGASYEQY | TRBV5-1
ASRRDRIIPEAF | TRBV19
ASRLAQTTGTQY | TRBV6-1
SARGGDPPQH | TRBV20-1
AGQGLVGELF | TRBV11-2
AINAESSYEQY | TRBV10-3
ASSLVWLTKDYT | TRBV7-2
ASSSTATNERLF | TRBV5-8
ASSPGRTEAF | TRBV13